This TCR beta chain is from a study of cytomegalovirus exposure and HLA in healthy donors. In the study overall: From HLA-typed donors, an early data release held 70 million to 100 million unique TCRs. Study observations and caveats: After further analysis at a later stage, 15,000 to 20,000 TCR beta sequences were associated with HLA alleles at 0.05 false discovery rate. Cytomegalovirus association was assigned to approximately 160 TCR beta chains.

Notes on this clone: Antigen specificity is unknown.

The V gene's germline CDR1 is SGHAT and CDR2 FQNNGV. V dropped 7 bases and J dropped 4 bases, with 16 bases sitting between them. The CDR3 extends over 14 amino acids. This PCR relied on a set of 60 Vbeta primers and 13 Jbeta primers. Produced via immunoSEQ multiplex PCR; TCRdb's table is partial and in-frame only. Of some 60,000 clones in the sample, 80% are singletons; the top ten hold around 5.9%. The sequence was collected from a male donor in good health and CMV-seronegative. The sequencing sample was made of PBMCs. This chain uses TRBV11-2 with TRBJ1-1; D not resolved. The CDR3 DNA reads as TGTGCCAGCAACCCAACCCCCCGGGGCACTGAAGCTTTCTTT. Its translation is CASNPTPRGTEAFF.